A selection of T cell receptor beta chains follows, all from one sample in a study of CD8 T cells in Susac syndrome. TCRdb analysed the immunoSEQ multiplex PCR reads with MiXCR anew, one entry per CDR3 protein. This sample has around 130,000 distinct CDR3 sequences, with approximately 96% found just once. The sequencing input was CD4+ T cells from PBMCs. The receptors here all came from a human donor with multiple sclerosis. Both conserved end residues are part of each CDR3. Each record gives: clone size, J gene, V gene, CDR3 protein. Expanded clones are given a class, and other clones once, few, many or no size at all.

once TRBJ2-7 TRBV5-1 CASSLSGQPYEQYF
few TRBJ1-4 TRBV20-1 CSARGANEKLFF
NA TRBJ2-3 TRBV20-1 CSAWTSGRQDTQYF
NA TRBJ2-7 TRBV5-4 CASSPAGVPLPEQYF
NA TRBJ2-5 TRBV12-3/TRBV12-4 CASSFGQETQYF
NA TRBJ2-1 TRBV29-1 CSSGLAGTNEQFF
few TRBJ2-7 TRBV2 CASSRTALSSYEQYF
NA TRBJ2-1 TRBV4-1 CASSQRSGSSYNEQFF
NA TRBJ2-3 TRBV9 CASSIRDRLSTDTQYF
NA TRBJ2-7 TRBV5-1 CASSLSASSYEQYF